A selection of T cell receptor beta chains follows, all from one sample in a study of blood T cells in healthy people across ages. In TCRdb, the 5' RACE reads were re-called with MiXCR into one record per CDR3 protein. The table shows approximately 360,000 distinct CDR3 sequences, with approximately 47% occurring only once. The source material was blood. The receptor source for this set is a man between 60 and 70 years old in good health. CDR3s include the opening cysteine and the closing phenylalanine or tryptophan. The D gene is left open where the match is weak. Size is stated for part of the rows, as once, few or many counts, or as a class when the clone is expanded.

j_call v_call d_call clone_size cdr3_nt cdr3_aa
TRBJ2-3 TRBV7-9 - few TGTGCCAGCAGCCCCGGGGACTTCGTTAGCACAGATACGCAGTATTTT CASSPGDFVSTDTQYF
TRBJ2-6 TRBV21-1 - - TGTGCCAGCAGCAAAGCGCTCAGGCCTTGTGGGGCCAACGTCCTGACTTTC CASSKALRPCGANVLTF
TRBJ2-5 TRBV7-8 - many TGTGCCAGCAGCTTTAACAGGGAGACCCAGTACTTC CASSFNRETQYF
TRBJ2-4 TRBV6-2/TRBV6-3 - - TGTGTCAGCAGTTACGGGCTAGCCCTCTCCAAAAACATTCAGTACTTC CVSSYGLALSKNIQYF
TRBJ1-1 TRBV7-2 - - TGTGCCAGCAGCTTATGGCTGAAGAACACTGAAGCTTTCTTT CASSLWLKNTEAFF
TRBJ1-2 TRBV18 TRBD1 - TGTGCCAGCTCACGACAGGGGGCCCACTATGGCTACACCTTC CASSRQGAHYGYTF
TRBJ2-7 TRBV7-9 - - TGTGCCAGCAGCTTAATGAACGAGCAGTACTTC CASSLMNEQYF
TRBJ2-7 TRBV4-1 - few TGCGCCAGCAGCTGGGCTACTAGCTCCTACGAGCAGTACTTC CASSWATSSYEQYF
TRBJ2-5 TRBV2 - - TGTGCCAGCAGTGAAGCGCGTAGCAGGCAAGAGACCCAGTACTTC CASSEARSRQETQYF
TRBJ2-1 TRBV10-3 - many TGTGCCATCAGGGCCCTGATCTACAATGAGCAGTTCTTC CAIRALIYNEQFF
TRBJ2-1 TRBV11-1 TRBD2 few TGTGCCAGCAGCGACCGGCGGGGGGGCCGGGGCAATGAGCAGTTCTTC CASSDRRGGRGNEQFF
TRBJ2-5 TRBV6-2/TRBV6-3 TRBD1 many TGTGCCAGCAGTTACCCGACAGGGGCTGGGGAGACCCAGTACTTC CASSYPTGAGETQYF
TRBJ2-1 TRBV7-2 - few TGTGCCAGCAGCGCCGGACGGGGAGGCAATGAGCAGTTCTTC CASSAGRGGNEQFF
TRBJ2-2 TRBV20-1 - - TGCAGTGCTAGAGACTCATACTCCGGGGAGCTGTTTTTT CSARDSYSGELFF
TRBJ2-1 TRBV7-7 TRBD2 few TGTGCTAGTAGCTTCGGACTAGCGGGAGCGAGTGAGCAGTTCTTC CASSFGLAGASEQFF
TRBJ2-7 TRBV28 TRBD2 few TGTGCCAGCAGGCCCTTTAGCGGGAGGGCGAACGAGCAGTACTTC CASRPFSGRANEQYF
TRBJ1-2 TRBV18 - - TGTGCCAGCTCACCACCGGGAGGAGCCGTAATAGGAGGCTACACCTTC CASSPPGGAVIGGYTF
TRBJ2-3 TRBV24-1 - few TGTGCCACCAGTGATCCCGGGGACGGCCGGAGTACGCAGTATTTT CATSDPGDGRSTQYF
TRBJ1-1 TRBV7-2 - few TGTGCCAGCAGCCCTCAGACAGGATATGAAGCTTTCTTT CASSPQTGYEAFF
TRBJ2-5 TRBV20-1 - - TGCAGTGCTACGGACGGGAGCGACTTGGAGACCCAGTACTTC CSATDGSDLETQYF
TRBJ2-1 TRBV7-2 - many TGTGCCAGCAGCTTACAGGGTGTTGGGGTCTACAATGAGCAGTTCTTC CASSLQGVGVYNEQFF
TRBJ2-7 TRBV27 - few TGTGCCAGCAGTTCCCGTCCCGGGGTGGGGGCCTACGAGCAGTACTTC CASSSRPGVGAYEQYF
TRBJ2-3 TRBV4-1 TRBD2 - TGCGCCAGCAGCCAAGCGTCACTAGCGGGGAGCACAGATACGCAGTATTTT CASSQASLAGSTDTQYF
TRBJ1-2 TRBV20-1 TRBD1 - TGCAGTGCGGGGACAGCATCTAACTATGGCTACACCTTC CSAGTASNYGYTF
TRBJ2-5 TRBV6-6 - - TGTGCCAGCATCGGGACACCCCAAGAGACCCAGTACTTC CASIGTPQETQYF
TRBJ1-4 TRBV12-3/TRBV12-4 - - TGTGTCAGCAGTTTTTCAGTGACTAATGAAAAACTGTTTTTT CVSSFSVTNEKLFF
TRBJ2-7 TRBV3-1 - - TGTGCCAGCAGCCACGACGGTGCGTCCTACGAGCAGTACTTC CASSHDGASYEQYF
TRBJ1-2 TRBV20-1 - - TGCAGTGCTAGAGATCGAAGGCAGGGGAGTTACTATGGCTACACCTTC CSARDRRQGSYYGYTF
TRBJ2-3 TRBV11-2 - many TGTGCCAGCAGACTAGGGGGGGAGAGGGCGACAACGCAGTATTTT CASRLGGERATTQYF
TRBJ2-6 TRBV6-5 - - TGTGCCACCAGAACTCCCTCTGGGGCCAACGTCCTGACTTTC CATRTPSGANVLTF
TRBJ2-2 TRBV7-2 - - TGTGCCAGCAGCTCATACACCGGGGAGCTGTTTTTT CASSSYTGELFF
TRBJ2-1 TRBV6-4 TRBD2 - TGTGCCAGCCGGAAGACTAGCGGGATTAACAATGAGCAGTTCTTC CASRKTSGINNEQFF
TRBJ1-1 TRBV5-1 - - TGCGCCAGCAGCCCGGGCGGGGGGTATCAGGTGACTGAAGCTTTCTTT CASSPGGGYQVTEAFF
TRBJ2-1 TRBV20-1 - - TGCAGTGCCGAAAGAGAAGGAGCTTACAATGAGCAGTTCTTC CSAEREGAYNEQFF
TRBJ1-4 TRBV18 TRBD1 - TGTGCCAGCTCACCTCGGACAGGGACTGATGAAAAACTGTTTTTT CASSPRTGTDEKLFF
TRBJ1-2 TRBV19 TRBD1 - TGTGCCAGTACCCTGGACAGGGTTTATAACTATGGCTACACCTTC CASTLDRVYNYGYTF
TRBJ2-5 TRBV7-2 - - TGTGCCAGCAGCTTGGGGCCCGTCGGGGAGACCCAGTACTTC CASSLGPVGETQYF
TRBJ2-5 TRBV20-1 - - TGCAGTGCTAGAGATCTAGTTGAGGAGACCCAGTACTTC CSARDLVEETQYF
TRBJ2-7 TRBV29-1 TRBD2 - TGCAGCGTTGAAGGGTGGCTAGCGGGGAAATACGAGCAGTACTTC CSVEGWLAGKYEQYF
TRBJ1-6 TRBV12-3/TRBV12-4 TRBD1 - TGTGCCACCGGGACAGTCTATAATTCACCCCTCCACTTT CATGTVYNSPLHF
TRBJ2-7 TRBV25-1 TRBD2 - TGTGCCAGCAGTGCCTCACCCCCGTTCTCTACGGCTAGCGGAACATCCTACGAGCAGTACTTC CASSASPPFSTASGTSYEQYF
TRBJ2-1 TRBV14 - - TGTGCCAGCAGCCAAGCAGAAGCTAATGAGCAGTTCTTC CASSQAEANEQFF
TRBJ2-5 TRBV12-3/TRBV12-4 - - TGTGCCAGCAGTTTACGGCAGACCCAAGAGACCCAGTACTTC CASSLRQTQETQYF
TRBJ2-7 TRBV11-2 - - TGTGCCAGCAGCTTAGAACAGGGCCCCCACGAGCAGTACTTC CASSLEQGPHEQYF
TRBJ2-4 TRBV7-6 TRBD2 many TGTGCCAGCAGCTCAAGCGGTCGGGGGGGGGACATTCAGTACTTC CASSSSGRGGDIQYF
TRBJ2-3 TRBV3-1 TRBD2 - TGTGCCAGCGGGGGGGAAAATACGCAGTATTTT CASGGENTQYF
TRBJ1-2 TRBV2 - - TGTGCCAGCAGTGCGGATAGCCTCTCTAACTATGGCTACACCTTC CASSADSLSNYGYTF
TRBJ2-7 TRBV20-1 - - TGCAGTGCTAGAGATCCAGACTCCTACGAGCAGTACTTC CSARDPDSYEQYF
TRBJ2-1 TRBV25-1 - few TGTGCCAGCAGTGACTCGACAGGGAGGAGATACAATGAGCAGTTCTTC CASSDSTGRRYNEQFF
TRBJ1-1 TRBV6-2/TRBV6-3 TRBD1 - TGTGCCAGCAGTTCGACAGGGCCAAACACTGAAGCTTTCTTT CASSSTGPNTEAFF
TRBJ2-3 TRBV20-1 - once TGCAGTGCCCTTAAGGGCAGTTTAACAGATACGCAGTATTTT CSALKGSLTDTQYF
TRBJ2-1 TRBV12-3/TRBV12-4 TRBD1 - TGTGCCAGCACCCAGGGGGTAAGAAATGAGCAGTTCTTC CASTQGVRNEQFF
TRBJ2-1 TRBV5-4 - - TGTGCCAGCAGCTCCCCAGGGCCGGGAAAAAACAATGAGCAGTTCTTC CASSSPGPGKNNEQFF